This T cell receptor (beta chain) was documented in a study of regulatory T cells in long-lasting Graves disease. To make TCR beta libraries, researchers used iRepertoire HTBI primers and Arm-PCR of CDR3 regions. TCRdb recomputed calls from the multiplex PCR reads with MiXCR, one row per CDR3 protein. The table includes some 410,000 distinct CDR3 sequences, roughly 15% detected once. On this clonotype itself: Its target is unknown.

The CDR3 has 13 amino acids. Trimming stripped 5 bases from V and 3 bases from J, with 10 bases between. Time point defined: newly diagnosed GD, antithyroid drugs for less than 3 months. Researchers made the TCR library from RNA that was extracted from PBMCs. General observations from the study: TRBV28, TRBJ1-2 and TRBJ2-5 emerged as the favored segments in persistent disease. Newly diagnosed patients had higher TCR diversity than persistent Graves' patients did.

Another study also made use of these data, one on T cells in Graves' hyperthyroidism and ophthalmopathy. Per that paper: Expanded thyroid clonotypes (above 0.001) were mostly also found in blood.

This receptor was obtained from a woman aged 25 to 39 with Graves disease. This sequence joins TRBV12-3 or TRBV12-4 and TRBJ1-2, with TRBD1 as a possible D gene (5 bases). The sequencing used peripheral blood mononuclear cells (PBMCs), collected at new diagnosis, from a patient treated with antithyroid drugs. For the CDR3, the DNA is TGTGCCAGCAGTCAATCAGGGTACTATGGCTACACCTTC. Translated, it gives CASSQSGYYGYTF.